This T cell receptor beta chain was documented in a study of memory CD4+ T cells and cytomegalovirus serostatus. TCRdb keeps only in-frame clones here, not all; method: immunoSEQ multiplex PCR. The sample has under 80,000 clones; just under 80% are singletons. The sort gate was single viable CD3+CD4+CD8-CD45RO+ cells for memory CD4+ T cells. The sequenced material came from memory CD4+ T cells from blood. The origin of this receptor is an adult in good health and CMV-seropositive.

CDR3 sequence: CATSRDYAFEQFF. The CDR3, as DNA: TGTGCCACCAGCAGAGATTATGCGTTCGAGCAGTTCTTC. J is TRBJ2-1 and V is TRBV15; D unresolved. The CDR3 extends over 13 amino acids. Germline V gene lookup returns CDR1 LNHNV and CDR2 YYDKDF (reference sequence). Trimming shortened V by 0 bases and J by 10 bases, and 10 bases separated the two germline ends.